These 14 T cell receptor beta chains were sequenced from one sample in a study of T cell changes during pregnancy in multiple sclerosis. Here immunoSEQ multiplex PCR was the method, and the copy in TCRdb shows in-frame clones only, minus some. The table lists some 60,000 clones, over 75% of them singletons. The source was peripheral blood, collected in the first trimester of pregnancy. The source is a female donor in good health, enrolled as a control in a pregnancy study.

The J gene is TRBJ1-1, the V gene TRBV19; 8 bases agree with TRBD1. V was clipped by 6 bases and J by 1 base; unmatched bases: 10. This CDR3 has 16 residues. Germline V gene data show CDR1 as LNHDA and CDR2 as SQIVND (reference sequence). This CDR3 is CASSPRTGLGNTEAFF. The CDR3 nucleotides read TGTGCCAGTAGCCCACGGACAGGGCTCGGGAACACTGAAGCTTTCTTT.

The chain's CDR3 is CASSLGTAFYNEQFF. CDR3 nucleotides: TGTGCCAGCAGTTTAGGGACAGCATTCTACAATGAGCAGTTCTTC. The chain recombines TRBV28 with TRBJ2-1; 7 bases agree with TRBD1. The CDR3 runs 15 residues. V shed 2 bases and J 3 bases; nucleotides not matched to a gene: 4. The germline V gene has CDR1 MDHEN and CDR2 SYDVKM.

The genes are TRBV6-4 and TRBJ2-3; 12 positions agree with TRBD2. The CDR3 consists of 16 residues. Germline V gives CDR1 MRHNA, CDR2 SNTAGT. Losses at the gene ends were 0 bases for V and 4 bases for J; bases not matched to a gene: 2. DNA for the CDR3: TGTGCCAGCAGTGACTCGACTAGCGGGGGTGCAGATACGCAGTATTTT. This codes for CASSDSTSGGADTQYF.

The chain is built from TRBV7-8 and TRBJ2-3, with D possibly being TRBD2 (6 bases). Trimming took off 1 base at V and 1 base at J, with 12 bases between the two ends. The V gene's germline CDR1 is SGHVS and CDR2 FQNEAQ. CDR3 length: 16 residues. The DNA of the CDR3 is TGTGCCAGCAGCTTAGTATTGGCTAGCGGCACAGATACGCAGTATTTT. Its protein is CASSLVLASGTDTQYF.

The chain employs TRBV5-1 and TRBJ1-1; TRBD1 is a possible D gene (5 bases). The CDR3 has 15 amino acids. V lost 0 bases, J lost 1 base, and 10 bases lay in between. Per the germline V gene, CDR1 is SGHRS and CDR2 is YFSETQ. The DNA for the CDR3 is TGCGCCAGCAGCTTGGGGGGACTTAAGAACACTGAAGCTTTCTTT. Translated: CASSLGGLKNTEAFF.

In regard to this clone: A read error may produce the germline difference seen at one junction end. The CDR3 loop is CATSPAGSYNEQFF. CDR3 DNA sequence: TGCGCCACCAGCCCGGCAGGGTCCTACAATGAGCAGTTCTTC. V gene TRBV5-1 combines with J gene TRBJ2-1; D is perhaps TRBD1 (5 bases). Per germline, CDR1 SGHRS and CDR2 YFSETQ. The CDR3 runs 14 residues.

This clone was found once. The chain is built from TRBV7-2 and TRBJ2-1; D ambiguous. Germline CDR1 is SGHTA and CDR2 is FQGNSA. This CDR3 has 13 residues. Trimming took off 4 bases at V and 5 bases at J, with 9 bases between the two ends. The CDR3 loop is CASSSYLNNEQFF. DNA for the CDR3: TGTGCCAGCAGCTCCTACTTGAACAATGAGCAGTTCTTC.

V usage is TRBV5-1 and J usage is TRBJ2-2; 8 nucleotides agree with TRBD1. Germline V lookup: CDR1 SGHRS, CDR2 YFSETQ. The CDR3 runs 14 residues. Trimming removed 7 bases from V and 7 bases from J; junction bases left unmatched: 9. The CDR3 here is CASDTTGVRGELFF. The CDR3 region has the DNA TGCGCCAGCGACACGACAGGGGTCCGCGGGGAGCTGTTTTTT.

This sequence joins TRBV28 and TRBJ2-7, with 7 bases identical to TRBD1. V gave up 5 bases and J gave up 5 bases; unmatched junction bases: 9. Per the germline V gene, CDR1 is MDHEN and CDR2 is SYDVKM. The CDR3 spans 14 residues. In nucleotides, the CDR3 is TGTGCCAGCAGTAAGACAGGGTATACCCACGAGCAGTACTTC. This encodes CASSKTGYTHEQYF.

This clone was picked up one time. The J gene is TRBJ1-5, the V gene TRBV28, with a possible D match to TRBD1 (6 bases). The CDR3 runs 16 residues. V dropped 6 bases and J dropped 0 bases, with 15 bases sitting between them. The germline V gene has CDR1 MDHEN and CDR2 SYDVKM. The CDR3 loop reads CASSLRGEYSNQPQHF. Written as DNA, the CDR3 is TGTGCCAGCAGCCTCAGGGGTGAATATAGCAATCAGCCCCAGCATTTT.

This clone has only one observation. The chain uses TRBV2 and TRBJ1-6; 10 nucleotides line up with TRBD1. This CDR3 has 17 amino acids. The trim removed 2 bases at V and 9 bases at J, leaving 10 bases unmatched. CDR1 is SNHLY and CDR2 is FYNNEI in the germline V gene. CDR3 residues: CASSETRGGQGFSPLHF. The DNA for the CDR3 is TGTGCCAGCAGTGAAACAAGAGGGGGACAGGGGTTTTCACCCCTCCACTTT. Full variable domain (missing parts from reference TRBV2 and TRBJ1-6): EPEVTQTPSHQVTQMGQEVILRCVPISNHLYFYWYRQILGQKVEFLVSFYNNEISEKSEIFDDQFSVERPDGSNFTLKIRSTKLEDSAMYFCASSETRGGQGFSPLHFGNGTRLTVT.

The rearrangement uses TRBV6-1 and TRBJ2-7; 7 positions agree with TRBD1. The germline V gene encodes CDR1 MNHNS and CDR2 SASEGT. J lost 3 bases, V lost 0 bases, and 11 bases had no gene match. CDR3 length: 17 amino acids. The DNA of the CDR3 is TGTGCCAGCAGTGAAGCGGGGATGACAGGGTATCGCTACGAGCAGTACTTC. Translating gives CASSEAGMTGYRYEQYF.

The chain recombines TRBV30 with TRBJ2-1; D call uncertain. The CDR3 is 12 amino acids. Between the trimmed V and J ends, which lost 2 bases and 8 bases, there was a span of 10 bases. Germline V gene lookup returns CDR1 GTSNPN and CDR2 SVGIG (reference sequence). The CDR3: CAWSPERYEQFF. CDR3 DNA sequence: TGTGCCTGGAGTCCAGAGAGGTATGAGCAGTTCTTC.

V and J are TRBV4-1 and TRBJ2-1, with 13 bases identical to TRBD2. V was clipped by 3 bases and J by 3 bases; unmatched bases: 8. The CDR3 sequence is 18 residues long. Germline CDR1 and CDR2: MGHRA and YSYEKL. The CDR3 region is CASSQRKGTSGIYNEQFF. For the CDR3, the DNA is TGCGCCAGCAGCCAGCGGAAAGGGACTAGCGGGATCTACAATGAGCAGTTCTTC.